This T cell receptor (beta chain) derives from a study of identical twins. Study results and caveats: Beta out-of-frame sequences showed weaker excess sharing between twins. These conclusions were based on statistical analysis (cross-sectional, not following the same donors).

This CDR3 contains 13 residues. The V gene lost 4 bases and the J gene lost 2 bases, with 10 bases spanning the gap. Germline assignment: CDR1 SGHDT and CDR2 YYEEEE. Many counts were recorded for this clonotype. The antigen is unknown. A universal primer site came from template switching; cDNA carried unique molecular identifiers. TCRdb reprocessed the 5' RACE reads via MiXCR and lists one record per CDR3 protein. In the table there are about 660,000 distinct CDR3 sequences, roughly 8% of which are singletons. This same sample was also part of a study on yellow fever vaccine responses in identical twins.

The rearrangement links TRBV5-6 to TRBJ2-7, with a possible D match to TRBD1 (5 bases). The sequencing input was PBMCs. This clonotype was sampled from a woman between 18 and 29 years old in good health. The CDR3 loop is CASSRGSAYEQYF. CDR3 coding DNA: TGTGCCAGCAGCAGGGGTTCGGCCTACGAGCAGTACTTC.